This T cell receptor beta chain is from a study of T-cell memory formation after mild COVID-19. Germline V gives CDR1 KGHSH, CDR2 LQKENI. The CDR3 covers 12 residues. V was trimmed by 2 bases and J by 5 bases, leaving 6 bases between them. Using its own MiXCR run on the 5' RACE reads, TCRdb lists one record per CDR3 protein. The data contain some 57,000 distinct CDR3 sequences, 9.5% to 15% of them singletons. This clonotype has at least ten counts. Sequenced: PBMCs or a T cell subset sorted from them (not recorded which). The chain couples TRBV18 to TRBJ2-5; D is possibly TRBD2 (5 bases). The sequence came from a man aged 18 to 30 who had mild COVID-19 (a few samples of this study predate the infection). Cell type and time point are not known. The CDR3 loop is CASSPGSETQYF. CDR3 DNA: TGTGCCAGCTCACCAGGGAGCGAGACCCAGTACTTC.